This is a list of T cell receptor beta chains from one sample in a study of blood T cells in healthy people across ages. TCRdb reanalysed the 5' RACE reads using MiXCR and keeps one entry per CDR3 protein. The data contain 380,000 or so distinct CDR3 sequences, 45% to 65% of them seen just once; the ten biggest clones take up around 49%. Sequenced material: blood. The receptors stem from a man aged 55 to 70 in good health. CDR3s include the opening cysteine and the closing phenylalanine or tryptophan. D genes are given only for firm matches. Clone size is shown for a subset of rows, as once, few, many or a class of expanded clone.

v_call	d_call	clone_size	j_call	cdr3_nt	cdr3_aa
TRBV10-3	-	-	TRBJ1-6	TGTGCCATCAGTGGAGGGGCCACGAAGGGTCGGTCACCCCCCCACTTT	CAISGGATKGRSPPHF
TRBV27	-	-	TRBJ2-7	TGTGCCGTCGGGAGGGGGCGCGAGTACGAGCAGTACTTC	CAVGRGREYEQYF
TRBV7-9	-	-	TRBJ2-1	TGTGCCAGCAGCTTAACCGTAGGGACCAATGAGCAGTTCTTC	CASSLTVGTNEQFF
TRBV3-1	-	few	TRBJ2-7	TGTGCCAGCAGCGGGGGAAGCGGGACACCTACCTACGAGCAGTACTTC	CASSGGSGTPTYEQYF
TRBV20-1	-	-	TRBJ2-3	TGCAGTGCTAGGGGCCCAGATACGCAGTATTTT	CSARGPDTQYF
TRBV7-8	-	few	TRBJ2-7	TGTGCCAGCAGCTTAGGGGCTAGAACCTACGAGCAGTACTTC	CASSLGARTYEQYF
TRBV7-8	TRBD2	few	TRBJ2-1	TGTGCCAGCAGCGGGGGGGAGGGCCGGTGGAATGAGCAGTTCTTC	CASSGGEGRWNEQFF
TRBV28	-	-	TRBJ2-7	TGTGCCAGCAGTCGAACAGGGTTCCACGAGCAGTACTTC	CASSRTGFHEQYF
TRBV7-2	-	many	TRBJ2-3	TGTGCCAGCAGCTTGGGGCGTACAGATACGCAGTATTTT	CASSLGRTDTQYF
TRBV10-3	-	few	TRBJ2-3	TGTGCCAACGCCGGGTTTAGCGAAGATACGCAGTATTTT	CANAGFSEDTQYF
TRBV20-1	-	-	TRBJ2-3	TGCAGTGCTAGAGATCTCAGCTCCGCAGATACGCAGTATTTT	CSARDLSSADTQYF
TRBV20-1	TRBD2	-	TRBJ2-3	TGCAGGGGGACTAGCGGCAATACGCAGTATTTT	CRGTSGNTQYF
TRBV2	TRBD2	many	TRBJ2-6	TGTGCCAGCAATCGGGTAGCGGGTCTTGGGGCCAACGTCCTGACTTTC	CASNRVAGLGANVLTF
TRBV7-2	-	-	TRBJ1-6	TGTGCCAGCAGCTTAGGGGGGCGCGGTAATTCACCCCTCCACTTT	CASSLGGRGNSPLHF
TRBV29-1	-	-	TRBJ1-4	TGCAGCGTTCAACGGGGGGTCGGGGAAAAACTGTTTTTT	CSVQRGVGEKLFF
TRBV29-1	-	-	TRBJ2-5	TGCAGCGTCGAGACGGAGACCCAGTACTTC	CSVETETQYF
TRBV5-6	-	-	TRBJ2-6	TGTGCCAGCTACACCGGGACTTCGGCGGCTGGGGCCAACGTCCTGACTTTC	CASYTGTSAAGANVLTF
TRBV20-1	TRBD2	-	TRBJ2-7	TGCAGTGCTAGAAAAGCGGGAGGTAGCGAGCAGTACTTC	CSARKAGGSEQYF
TRBV30	-	-	TRBJ2-1	TGTGCCTGGAGTGTAATACGGACTCGGGGTGGTGAGCAGTTCTTC	CAWSVIRTRGGEQFF
TRBV6-5	-	-	TRBJ1-5	TGTGCCAGCAGCCCCGGCGATTTGTATAGCAATCAGCCCCAGCATTTT	CASSPGDLYSNQPQHF
TRBV11-2	TRBD2	-	TRBJ2-1	TGTGCCAGCAGCACCGGGACTAGCGGGGTGAATGAGCAGTTCTTC	CASSTGTSGVNEQFF
TRBV7-3	-	many	TRBJ2-1	TGTGCCAGCAGCCCACCAGGGGTTCCCTCCTACAATGAGCAGTTCTTC	CASSPPGVPSYNEQFF
TRBV29-1	-	few	TRBJ2-1	TGCAGCGTTGAGCCACGTTGGAGGGTCAATGAGCAGTTCTTC	CSVEPRWRVNEQFF
TRBV4-2	TRBD2	-	TRBJ2-3	TGTGCCAGCAGCGCAGCGACTAGCGGGGTCCTGGATACGCAGTATTTT	CASSAATSGVLDTQYF
TRBV23-1	-	few	TRBJ2-6	TGCGCCAGCAGTCAATCGGGCCGACGGGGGGCTCAACCGTCTGGGGCCAACGTCCTGACTTTC	CASSQSGRRGAQPSGANVLTF
TRBV6-2/TRBV6-3	-	-	TRBJ2-4	TGTGCCAGCAGTTACAGGTCGTTCGCCGCACATCTAGCCAAAAACATTCAGTACTTC	CASSYRSFAAHLAKNIQYF
TRBV27	TRBD1	many	TRBJ1-4	TGTGCCAGCAGTTCGTTCGTCAGGGGGCGAGGTGAAAAACTGTTTTTT	CASSSFVRGRGEKLFF
TRBV7-2	-	-	TRBJ2-7	TGTGCCAGCAGCTCCCCCCCGGGGAAGGGGGACGACGAGCAGTACTTC	CASSSPPGKGDDEQYF
TRBV24-1	TRBD1	-	TRBJ2-1	TGTGCCACCAGTGATACCGGGACAGTCGATGAGCAGTTCTTC	CATSDTGTVDEQFF
TRBV18	-	-	TRBJ2-5	TGTGCCAGCTCACCCCCCAGTGGGGGCCTAACCTACGGGCAGTACTTC	CASSPPSGGLTYGQYF
TRBV7-9	-	-	TRBJ1-2	TGTGCCAGCAGCGGGGGGGGGTTCTATGGCTACACCTTC	CASSGGGFYGYTF
TRBV29-1	-	-	TRBJ1-5	TGCAGCGTCGCCGGGGGGCCAGGCCAGCCCCAGCATTTT	CSVAGGPGQPQHF
TRBV3-1	-	-	TRBJ2-7	TGTGCCAGCAGCCACTGGGGGGCTACCTACGAGCAGTACTTC	CASSHWGATYEQYF
TRBV27	TRBD2	-	TRBJ2-5	TGTGCCAGCAGTCTCCGGCCTAGCGGAGCCCAAGAGACCCAGTACTTC	CASSLRPSGAQETQYF
TRBV15	-	-	TRBJ1-5	TGTGCCACCTCGGAAGCGGGTGATAGCAATCAGCCCCAGCATTTT	CATSEAGDSNQPQHF
TRBV29-1	TRBD1	-	TRBJ2-3	TGCAGCGTCAAGACGGGACAGAGCACAGATACGCAGTATTTT	CSVKTGQSTDTQYF
TRBV28	TRBD2	few	TRBJ2-7	TGTGCCAGCCGCCTCTCCGGGACTAGCAAGAACGAGCAGTACTTC	CASRLSGTSKNEQYF
TRBV4-1	-	few	TRBJ2-6	TGCGCCAGCAGCCAAGACTCACAGAGCTCTGGGGCCAACGTCCTGACTTTC	CASSQDSQSSGANVLTF
TRBV5-1	-	-	TRBJ2-3	TGCGCCAGCAGCTTGGATGGTAGCCCTCAGGATACGCAGTATTTT	CASSLDGSPQDTQYF
TRBV5-1	-	-	TRBJ2-3	TGCGCCAGCAGCAGACAACAGGGTGGGACAGATACGCAGTATTTT	CASSRQQGGTDTQYF
TRBV7-2	TRBD2	-	TRBJ2-7	TGTGCCAGCAGCTTAGTTCGGGCTAGCGGGACCGAGCAGTACTTC	CASSLVRASGTEQYF
TRBV12-5	TRBD2	-	TRBJ2-5	TGTGCTAGTGGTTTGGGACTAGCATTAGAGACCCAGTACTTC	CASGLGLALETQYF
TRBV6-6	-	-	TRBJ1-5	TGTGCCAGCAGCCCCCCGGGGGATACTCAGCCCCAGCATTTT	CASSPPGDTQPQHF
TRBV9	TRBD2	-	TRBJ2-7	TGTGCCAGCAGCGTTACTAGCGGGAGACAGTACGAGCAGTACTTC	CASSVTSGRQYEQYF
TRBV12-3/TRBV12-4	TRBD2	-	TRBJ2-1	TGTGCCAGCACCTTGGGACTAGCGGGAAACAATGAGCAGTTCTTC	CASTLGLAGNNEQFF
TRBV19	TRBD2	-	TRBJ2-1	TGTGCCAGTAGTATCGGCGGGGGGTTGTATGAGCAGTTCTTC	CASSIGGGLYEQFF
TRBV20-1	-	-	TRBJ1-5	TGCAGTGCTAGAGATCGTAGCAATCAGCCCCAGCATTTT	CSARDRSNQPQHF
TRBV25-1	-	-	TRBJ2-7	TGTGCCAGCAGTGGTACAGTTTTTACCTACGAGCAGTACTTC	CASSGTVFTYEQYF
TRBV29-1	-	-	TRBJ2-7	TGCAGCGTTGAACAAACCGGGACAATCTACGAGCAGTACTTC	CSVEQTGTIYEQYF
TRBV12-3/TRBV12-4	-	few	TRBJ2-7	TGTGCCAGCATGAACACCCTCCTCTCCTACGAGCAGTACTTC	CASMNTLLSYEQYF
TRBV14	TRBD1	-	TRBJ2-5	TGTGCCAGCAGCCGGTGGGACAGGGGAGGGGAGACCCAGTACTTC	CASSRWDRGGETQYF
TRBV11-1	-	-	TRBJ2-1	TGTGCCAGCAGCCCATCTGGGACGGGGCACAATGAGCAGTTCTTC	CASSPSGTGHNEQFF
TRBV12-3/TRBV12-4	-	few	TRBJ2-2	TGTGCCAGCAGCGTTCGCGGGGAGCTGTTTTTT	CASSVRGELFF
TRBV23-1	TRBD2	few	TRBJ2-1	TGCGCCAGCAGCCCGGGACTAGTTCCCCCCAATGAGCAGTTCTTC	CASSPGLVPPNEQFF
TRBV6-2/TRBV6-3	-	-	TRBJ2-1	TGTGCCAGCAGTCCCAACGCAGATCAGGGGAGTGAGCAGTTCTTC	CASSPNADQGSEQFF
TRBV7-8	-	-	TRBJ2-5	TGTGTCAGCAGCTTATATAGGGGGAACCAAGAGACCCAGTACTTC	CVSSLYRGNQETQYF